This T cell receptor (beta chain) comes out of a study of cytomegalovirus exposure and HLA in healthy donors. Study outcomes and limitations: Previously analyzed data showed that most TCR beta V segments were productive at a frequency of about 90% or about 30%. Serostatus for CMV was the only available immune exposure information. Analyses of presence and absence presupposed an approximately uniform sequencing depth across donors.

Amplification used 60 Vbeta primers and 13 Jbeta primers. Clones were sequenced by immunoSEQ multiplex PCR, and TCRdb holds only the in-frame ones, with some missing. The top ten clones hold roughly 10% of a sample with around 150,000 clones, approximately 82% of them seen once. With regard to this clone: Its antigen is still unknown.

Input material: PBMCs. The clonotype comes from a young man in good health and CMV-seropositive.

The chain's CDR3 is CASSPVGPYEQYF. The CDR3, as DNA: TGTGCCAGCAGCCCTGTTGGGCCCTACGAGCAGTACTTC. The chain is built from TRBV28 and TRBJ2-7; D gene unclear. The CDR3 length is 13 residues. Germline V gene lookup returns CDR1 MDHEN and CDR2 SYDVKM. V lost 6 bases and J lost 2, with 11 bases in between.